Here is one T cell receptor beta chain with its context. This entry belongs to a study of cytomegalovirus exposure and HLA in healthy donors. V shed 3 bases and J 7 bases; nucleotides not matched to a gene: 13. CDR1 and CDR2 (germline): SGHRS, YFSETQ. The CDR3 has 16 amino acids. Researchers ran the PCR with 60 Vbeta and 13 Jbeta primers. TCRdb's table, derived via immunoSEQ multiplex PCR, lists solely in-frame clones and lacks some. The sample lists 85,000 to 120,000 clones, roughly 83% occurring once. V gene TRBV5-1 combines with J gene TRBJ2-7; 10 bases map to TRBD2. The specimen was PBMCs. The receptor was derived from a man aged 40-49 years in good health and CMV-seronegative. This CDR3 is CASSSGLARGSMEQYF. As DNA, the CDR3 is TGCGCCAGCAGCTCGGGACTAGCGAGGGGTTCTATGGAGCAGTACTTC. Together with reference TRBV5-1 and TRBJ2-7, the CDR3 gives the full variable domain: KAGVTQTPRYLIKTRGQQVTLSCSPISGHRSVSWYQQTPGQGLQFLFEYFSETQRNKGNFPGRFSGRQFSNSRSEMNVSTLELGDSALYLCASSSGLARGSMEQYFGPGTRLTVT.